The 2 T cell receptor beta chains listed next were all sequenced from one sample in a study of CD8+CD57+ T cells in acquired aplastic anemia. In patients chosen for sequencing, flow cytometry had shown CD8+CD57+ cell expansion. The TCR beta profiling, which covered VDJ combination and CDR3 sequence, was carried out using genomic DNA as the template. Each CDR3 protein is one row after TCRdb ran MiXCR on the reads. The table includes approximately 470,000 distinct CDR3 sequences, 25% to 40% detected once. The specimen was sorted CD4+, CD8+, or CD8+CD57+ T cells (not recorded which) from PBMCs. The receptors stem from a human donor with aplastic anemia.

A few counts support this clonotype. CDR3 sequence (DNA): TGCGCCAGCAGTGAGTCACCGGGACCGTCCTACGAGCAGTACTTC. As protein: CASSESPGPSYEQYF. This chain uses TRBV10-1 with TRBJ2-7; D possibly uses TRBD1 or TRBD2 (5 bases each). The CDR3 is 15 residues long. Germline CDR1 WNHNN, CDR2 SYGVQD (reference sequence). The V end lost 0 bases, the J end lost 1 base, and 10 bases lay between the germline ends.

This clonotype came up many times. This chain joins TRBV6-1 and TRBJ1-2, with 9 bases fitting TRBD1. J gave up 0 bases and V 7 bases, and 15 bases lay outside the gene matches. The CDR3 spans 18 residues. CDR1 and CDR2 (germline): MNHNS, SASEGT. The DNA for the CDR3 is TGTGCCAGCACTATACCGGGACAGGGAGGCCCAGCTAACTATGGCTACACCTTC. Translating gives CASTIPGQGGPANYGYTF.